This T cell receptor beta chain was recovered during a study of CD8+ T cells in alopecia areata. PBMCs provided sorted CD4+ and CD8+ T cells. Trimming removed 4 bases at V and 5 bases at J, with 15 bases between. CDR3 length: 15 amino acids. Germline loops: CDR1 SGHAT, CDR2 FQNNGV. Following RNA extraction, reverse transcription yielded cDNA that acted as the sequencing template. TCRdb's copy holds only in-frame clones and misses some; the assay was immunoSEQ multiplex PCR. Of around 140,000 clones listed, around 51% are singletons. This clone showed up just a few times. This TCR was recovered from a human donor with alopecia areata. The V call is TRBV11-2, the J call TRBJ2-1, with D possibly matching TRBD2 (6 bases). Sequencing was performed on CD4+ T cells sorted from blood, taken at week 0. The CDR3 here is CASSSRGFVDNEQFF. Here the CDR3 DNA reads TGTGCCAGCAGCTCCCGGGGGTTCGTAGACAATGAGCAGTTCTTC.